This T cell receptor beta chain was recorded in a study of blood T cell repertoires in COVID-19 (dated by TCRdb to 2020 to 2021). Notes on the research overall: Samples covering the acute and convalescent phases of COVID-19 were provided by collaborators in the United States, Italy and Spain. The prospective study material was composed of cDNA or gDNA derived from T cells, B-cell-depleted T cells, or PBMCs. Subjects who had been exposed to COVID-19, were actively infected with it, or had recovered from it provided the deeply sampled blood TCRbeta repertoires that made up the dataset. A freely available public database, intended as a resource for researchers studying the immune response to SARS-CoV-2, is where the repertoires were released. The samples were drawn from two sources: the first 160 participants of the ongoing ImmuneRACE study, and over 950 subjects contributed by 6 global collaborators. The sample metadata nearly always contained a de-identified subject ID, COVID-19 status, age in years and sex. Where available, HLA class I and class II types were taken from metadata supplied by the sample provider and were not determined by assay-based typing.

TCRbeta CDR3 regions were amplified from genomic DNA using the immunoSEQ Assay, a bias-controlled multiplex PCR. Regarding the original processing steps: Within the assay, amplification of reference gene primers was used to estimate how many nucleated cells each sample contained. To quantify the absolute abundance of each unique TCRbeta CDR3 rearrangement, sequence reads were collapsed and filtered. For each sample, productive Simpson clonality was calculated as the square root of Simpson's diversity index over productive rearrangements. Not all clones reach the TCRdb copy of this immuneACCESS table, which keeps in-frame sequences only. Checked studies attribute under half of the gap to unresolved V genes and leave the rest unexplained. Clone size and V and J calls were adopted from that table, with D and trimming inferred from the DNA. The sample has a few hundred thousand clones on record, around 91% of them singletons. Roughly a tenth of the sample is in the top ten clones.

On the study overall, not on this receptor specifically: How much clinical and demographic metadata was included differed by source and by participant, and the metadata was provided uncurated.

Comments on this clone: What this receptor recognizes is not known. Within one base of it there is no much larger clone, and no base qualities were kept.

Participants in the prospective study were enrolled through a virtual design, were aged about 18 to 100 years, and lived in under 25 United States geographic areas. In the prospective study, participants were assigned to cohorts based on the clinical history participants reported in a screening survey and a study questionnaire. For ImmuneRACE Cohort 3, a participant was defined as recovered based on two consecutive negative NP/OP PCR tests, clearance by a healthcare professional, or resolution of symptoms. In the prospective study, whole blood, serum and a nasopharyngeal or oropharyngeal swab were collected from each participant by mobile phlebotomists. Prospective study participants could optionally give additional blood draws and questionnaires over an approximately 2-month period. Prospective study blood samples were shipped either frozen or at room temperature before DNA extraction. The source is a middle-aged woman who had recovered from COVID-19. The sequenced sample was PBMCs or T cells enriched from blood (not recorded which).

This receptor carries the CDR3 CASSLDMRNNEQFF. In nucleotide form, the sequence is TGTGCCAGCAGCTTAGATATGAGGAACAATGAGCAGTTCTTC. The chain is assembled from TRBV7-2 and TRBJ2-1; no D gene can be assigned with confidence. CDR1 SGHTA and CDR2 FQGNSA were looked up in the germline V gene. The CDR3 runs 14 residues from the cysteine to the phenylalanine. The CDR3 DNA has 42 bases and is translated from base 1. The junction shows trimming of 1 base on V and 5 bases on J, plus 9 bases between the germline ends.